This T cell receptor (beta chain) was sequenced in a study of beta chain features in type 1 diabetes. CDR1 is KGHSH, CDR2 LQKENI, per germline. The V and J ends lost 6 bases and 9 bases respectively, with 12 bases between them. This CDR3 is 12 amino acids long. Expressed TCRB transcripts were sequenced after all isolated RNA was converted to cDNA. Produced via immunoSEQ multiplex PCR; TCRdb's table is partial and in-frame only. This table holds about 360,000 clones, 10% to 15% found once. The study, taken as a whole, reports: Across all four CD4+ subsets, people with type 1 diabetes showed modestly shorter TCRB CDR3s.

A remark on this clone: What it recognizes is unknown.

This sequence was found in a woman under 30 with type 1 diabetes. The specimen was naive CD4+ T cells from blood. This chain connects TRBV18 to TRBJ2-1; TRBD2 might be the D (5 bases). CDR3 sequence: CASSPRAGEQFF. DNA of the CDR3: TGTGCCAGCTCCCCCCGGGCGGGTGAGCAGTTCTTC.